Included here is one T cell receptor (beta chain) sequence, with context. The antigen remains undetermined. The diagnoses drew upon clinical symptoms, serum thyroxine and TRAb, thyroid ultrasound and orbital computed tomography. The blood specimen was taken at initial hyperthyroidism diagnosis, before any ophthalmopathy symptoms. The data belong to a study of T cells in Graves' hyperthyroidism and ophthalmopathy. In germline, CDR1 is SGHNT, CDR2 YENEEA. The trim removed 0 bases at V and 12 bases at J, leaving 6 bases unmatched. The CDR3 extends over 13 amino acids. Study-level points and caveats: The model forecast ophthalmopathy, anticipating it by a median approximately 6.2 months before onset. From stable hyperthyroidism, ophthalmopathy was separated by a 13 V-J model.

Regions amplified from RNA transcripts were the TCR beta CDR3 regions. When the TCR CDR3 underwent first-round RT-PCR, the HTBI primer set was used. Via MiXCR, TCRdb re-called the multiplex PCR reads, giving one row per CDR3 protein. The sample yields around 350,000 distinct CDR3 sequences, 15% to 19% seen once. The sample taken for sequencing was blood. The sequence was collected from a woman between 18 and 29 years old with Graves' hyperthyroidism that later progressed to Graves' ophthalmopathy. The chain joins TRBV11-3 to TRBJ2-5; TRBD2 matches 8 bases. In DNA, the CDR3 is TGTGCCAGCAGCTTAGATCAAGCGGGAGACGAGTACTTC. Its protein product is CASSLDQAGDEYF.